Following are 18 T cell receptor beta chains from one sample sequenced in a study of cytomegalovirus exposure and HLA in healthy donors. TCRdb keeps only in-frame clones here, not all; method: immunoSEQ multiplex PCR. The data hold around 230,000 clones, with about 86% observed a single time. What was sequenced was PBMCs. All receptors come from a woman younger than 45 in good health and CMV-seropositive.

The genes are TRBV20-1 and TRBJ1-1; 7 positions agree with TRBD1. The length of the CDR3 is 11 residues. Unmatched junction bases numbered 4, after V lost 5 bases and J lost 7 bases. Germline CDR1 DFQATT, CDR2 SNEGSKA (reference sequence). The CDR3 here is CSASRDSEAFF. DNA of the CDR3: TGCAGTGCTTCCAGGGACAGTGAAGCTTTCTTT.

This chain connects TRBV30 to TRBJ1-2, with 7 bases matching TRBD1. V gave up 7 bases and J gave up 2 bases; unmatched junction bases: 7. Germline CDR1 is GTSNPN and CDR2 is SVGIG (reference sequence). This CDR3 region has 13 residues. The CDR3 DNA reads as TGTGCCTTACGGGACAGTCCAAACTATGGCTACACCTTC. Translating it yields CALRDSPNYGYTF.

This clone showed up just once. The chain combines TRBV13 with TRBJ2-7; 9 nucleotides align to TRBD1. V lost 4 bases and J lost 0; bases outside the gene matches: 7. The CDR3 is 16 residues long. Germline-derived CDR1 and CDR2 are PRHDT and FYEKMQ (reference sequence). CDR3 loop: CASSYKTGGFSYEQYF. For the CDR3, the DNA is TGTGCCAGCAGCTACAAGACAGGGGGGTTCTCCTACGAGCAGTACTTC.

This clone was recorded only once. The CDR3 nucleotides are TGTGCCAGCAGCTTGCCCGGGACAGCGTCCTACGAGCAGTACTTC. Residues: CASSLPGTASYEQYF. The gene calls are TRBV7-2 and TRBJ2-7; 7 bases align to TRBD1. J gave up 1 base and V 3 bases, and 6 bases lay outside the gene matches. Per the germline V gene, CDR1 is SGHTA and CDR2 is FQGNSA. The CDR3 spans 15 residues.

The rearrangement joins TRBV9 to TRBJ1-3; tentatively, D is TRBD1 (6 bases). V lost 4 bases, J lost 4 bases, and 18 bases lay in between. This CDR3 is 16 amino acids long. CDR1 and CDR2 (germline): SGDLS, YYNGEE. In nucleotides, the CDR3 is TGTGCCAGCAGCTTCCGGACAGACCTGGTGGGAAACACCATATATTTT. The encoded protein is CASSFRTDLVGNTIYF. The variable domain in full, with the rest retrieved from reference TRBV9 and TRBJ1-3, is DSGVTQTPKHLITATGQRVTLRCSPRSGDLSVYWYQQSLDQGLQFLIQYYNGEERAKGNILERFSAQQFPDLHSELNLSSLELGDSALYFCASSFRTDLVGNTIYFGEGSWLTVV.

The chain joins TRBV5-6 to TRBJ1-1; maybe TRBD1 (6 bases). CDR3 length equals 14 residues. CDR1 is SGHDT, CDR2 YYEEEE, per germline. V was shortened by 4 bases and J by 2 bases, with 12 bases between the two germline ends. The CDR3 coding sequence is TGTGCCAGCAGCGCGGACAGACTCAACACTGAAGCTTTCTTT. Residues: CASSADRLNTEAFF.

The chain has TRBV27 and TRBJ2-7; 7 bases are a match to TRBD1. The germline CDR1 and CDR2 sequences are MNHEY and SMNVEV (reference sequence). Losses at the gene ends were 8 bases for V and 2 bases for J; bases not matched to a gene: 18. The CDR3 totals 17 residues. CDR3 coding DNA: TGTGCCAGCCTAAGACGACAGGGAATGGGGGCTCCCTACGAGCAGTACTTC. Its translation is CASLRRQGMGAPYEQYF.

The rearrangement joins TRBV5-1 to TRBJ2-7, with 7 bases lining up with TRBD1. Germline-derived CDR1 and CDR2 are SGHRS and YFSETQ. This CDR3 contains 15 residues. Trimming took 4 bases from V and 1 from J; bases not matched to a gene: 8. The CDR3: CASSLRGDSSYEQYF. As DNA, the CDR3 is TGCGCCAGCAGCCTCCGAGGGGACAGTTCCTACGAGCAGTACTTC.

Concerning this clone itself: The same CDR3 arises from other DNA sequences in this sample as well. The CDR3, as DNA: TGCGCCAGCAGCCGGACAGGGAACACCGGGGAGCTGTTTTTT. This sequence encodes CASSRTGNTGELFF. The V and J genes are TRBV5-1 and TRBJ2-2; TRBD1 matches at 7 bases. The CDR3 has 14 amino acids. CDR1 SGHRS and CDR2 YFSETQ come from the germline V gene. Trimming cost V 4 bases and J 1 base; bases outside gene matches: 1.

V and J are TRBV28 and TRBJ1-5, with 8 bases matching TRBD1. This CDR3 is built from 15 residues. Germline lookup yields CDR1 MDHEN and CDR2 SYDVKM. Germline trimming cut 1 base from V and 9 bases from J; bases unmatched to any gene: 8. CDR3 DNA sequence: TGTGCCAGCAGTTTATTATGGGACAGGCAGGCGCCCCAGCATTTT. This gives the protein CASSLLWDRQAPQHF. Filled out from reference TRBV28 and TRBJ1-5, the complete variable domain reads DVKVTQSSRYLVKRTGEKVFLECVQDMDHENMFWYRQDPGLGLRLIYFSYDVKMKEKGDIPEGYSVSREKKERFSLILESASTNQTSMYLCASSLLWDRQAPQHFGDGTRLSIL.

CDR3 sequence (DNA): TGTGCCACCAGCAGCCGGGACAATGAGCAGTTCTTC. Translated, it gives CATSSRDNEQFF. J is TRBJ2-1 and V is TRBV15, with D hard to call. V was trimmed by 3 bases and J by 5 bases, leaving 5 bases between them. This CDR3 is built from 12 residues. Germline loops: CDR1 LNHNV, CDR2 YYDKDF (reference sequence).

The V call is TRBV7-9, the J call TRBJ1-4, with D possibly matching TRBD1 (5 bases). The germline gives CDR1 SEHNR, CDR2 FQNEAQ (reference sequence). The germline V and J ends were trimmed by 4 bases and 7 bases, with 16 bases remaining between them. The CDR3 contains 15 residues. Here the CDR3 DNA reads TGTGCCAGCAGCTACCCGGGACTTGGGAGTGAAAAACTGTTTTTT. Its translation is CASSYPGLGSEKLFF.

The V gene is TRBV29-1, the J gene TRBJ1-1, with 9 bases aligning to TRBD1. The CDR3 covers 14 residues. The ends lost 2 bases at V and 3 bases at J; junction bases unmatched: 4. CDR1 and CDR2 (germline): SQVTM, ANQGSEA. CDR3 loop: CSVEWTGEDTEAFF. In DNA form, the CDR3 reads TGCAGCGTTGAATGGACAGGGGAGGACACTGAAGCTTTCTTT. Drawing the rest from reference TRBV29-1 and TRBJ1-1, the complete variable domain is SAVISQKPSRDICQRGTSLTIQCQVDSQVTMMFWYRQQPGQSLTLIATANQGSEATYESGFVIDKFPISRPNLTFSTLTVSNMSPEDSSIYLCSVEWTGEDTEAFFGQGTRLTVV.

V usage is TRBV2 and J usage is TRBJ1-1; the D gene is possibly TRBD1 (5 bases). Germline CDR1 and CDR2: SNHLY and FYNNEI. The CDR3 totals 10 residues. V shed 8 bases and J shed 6 bases, with 7 bases lying between them. CDR3 coding DNA: TGTGCCAGCCGGGGGGCTGAAGCTTTCTTT. As protein: CASRGAEAFF.

This clone was observed once. The chain couples TRBV29-1 to TRBJ1-2, with 8 bases that match TRBD1. The ends lost 5 bases at V and 3 bases at J; junction bases unmatched: 5. CDR3 length equals 13 residues. Germline-derived CDR1 and CDR2 are SQVTM and ANQGSEA. In DNA, the CDR3 is TGCAGCGTTACCGGACAGGGATACTATGGCTACACCTTC. Its protein is CSVTGQGYYGYTF. Looking up the rest from reference TRBV29-1 and TRBJ1-2 gives the full variable domain: SAVISQKPSRDICQRGTSLTIQCQVDSQVTMMFWYRQQPGQSLTLIATANQGSEATYESGFVIDKFPISRPNLTFSTLTVSNMSPEDSSIYLCSVTGQGYYGYTFGSGTRLTVV.

This chain connects TRBV14 to TRBJ2-3; D might be TRBD1 (6 bases). The CDR3 contains 17 residues. V was clipped by 0 bases and J by 4 bases, with 17 bases between them. Germline V CDR1 and CDR2: SGHDN, FVKESK. The CDR3 nucleotides are TGTGCCAGCAGCCAAGATTCGTTCACAGGGATGCCAGATACGCAGTATTTT. It codes for CASSQDSFTGMPDTQYF. The variable domain in full, completed from reference TRBV14 and TRBJ2-3, reads EAGVTQFPSHSVIEKGQTVTLRCDPISGHDNLYWYRRVMGKEIKFLLHFVKESKQDESGMPNNRFLAERTGGTYSTLKVQPAELEDSGVYFCASSQDSFTGMPDTQYFGPGTRLTVL.

The chain is built from TRBV29-1 and TRBJ2-1; the D gene is possibly TRBD1 (5 bases). CDR1 is SQVTM, CDR2 ANQGSEA, per germline. V shed 1 base and J shed 7 bases, with 20 bases lying between them. The CDR3 is 16 residues long. The CDR3 protein is CSVEGVVQGEMNEQFF. In DNA form, the CDR3 reads TGCAGCGTTGAAGGTGTCGTGCAGGGCGAGATGAATGAGCAGTTCTTC.

The chain has TRBV12-5 and TRBJ2-1, with D perhaps matching TRBD1 (5 bases). V was clipped by 0 bases and J by 5 bases, with 14 bases between them. Germline V gene data show CDR1 as LGHNT and CDR2 as FRNRAP. The CDR3 is made up of 16 amino acids. The CDR3 region has the DNA TGTGCTAGTGGTTTGGTGTGGCAGGAAGGGGACAATGAGCAGTTCTTC. Translated, it gives CASGLVWQEGDNEQFF. Full variable domain (remainder filled in from reference TRBV12-5 and TRBJ2-1): DARVTQTPRHKVTEMGQEVTMRCQPILGHNTVFWYRQTMMQGLELLAYFRNRAPLDDSGMPKDRFSAEMPDATLATLKIQPSEPRDSAVYFCASGLVWQEGDNEQFFGPGTRLTVL.